These 29 T cell receptor beta chains share one sample of origin, sequenced in a study of tumor-infiltrating lymphocytes in localized non-small cell lung cancer. Sequenced by immunoSEQ multiplex PCR; TCRdb stores in-frame clones only, minus some. The table records about 16,000 clones, roughly 40% of them present only once. Source material: lung tumor tissue. The source of these receptors is a human donor with non-small cell lung cancer.

This clone was picked up many times. The chain has TRBV30 and TRBJ1-4; possibly TRBD1 for D (5 bases). The germline V gene encodes CDR1 GTSNPN and CDR2 SVGIG (reference sequence). CDR3 size: 14 residues. The V and J ends lost 5 bases and 7 bases respectively, with 17 bases between them. The CDR3 protein is CAWEGGVFGEKLFF. CDR3 sequence (DNA): TGTGCCTGGGAGGGAGGGGTGTTTGGTGAAAAACTGTTTTTT.

J is TRBJ1-5 and V is TRBV5-4; 10 bases match TRBD1. From germline, CDR1 is SGHNT and CDR2 YYREEE (reference sequence). This CDR3 comprises 17 residues. V was clipped by 5 bases and J by 1 base; unmatched bases: 9. DNA for the CDR3: TGTGCCAGCAGTCGCGACCCGGGACAGGGGAGCAATCAGCCCCAGCATTTT. Its translation: CASSRDPGQGSNQPQHF.

This clone showed up just a few times. The chain uses TRBV5-4 and TRBJ1-4; D perhaps matches TRBD1 (6 bases). The V end was cut by 2 bases, the J end by 7 bases, with 12 bases between. Germline V gene sequence: CDR1 SGHNT, CDR2 YYREEE (reference sequence). The CDR3 extends over 14 amino acids. The CDR3: CASSFAGAGEKLFF. Here the CDR3 DNA reads TGTGCCAGCAGCTTCGCAGGGGCCGGTGAAAAACTGTTTTTT.

This clone occurred a few times. The chain uses TRBV7-2 and TRBJ1-3; D gene ambiguous. This CDR3 comprises 15 residues. V lost 3 bases and J 0 bases, leaving 9 bases between the germline ends. In germline, CDR1 is SGHTA, CDR2 FQGNSA. CDR3 nucleotide sequence: TGTGCCAGCAGCTTTTATCAGAGCTCTGGAAACACCATATATTTT. It yields the protein CASSFYQSSGNTIYF.

In nucleotides, the CDR3 is TGTGCCAGCAGTTTAGTAGGGGATCAGCCCCAGCATTTT. This encodes CASSLVGDQPQHF. The rearrangement uses TRBV28 and TRBJ1-5; D may be TRBD1 (5 bases). CDR3 length equals 13 residues. Germline-derived CDR1 and CDR2 are MDHEN and SYDVKM. Trimming shortened V by 2 bases and J by 5 bases, and 7 bases separated the two germline ends. Together with reference TRBV28 and TRBJ1-5, the CDR3 gives the full variable domain: DVKVTQSSRYLVKRTGEKVFLECVQDMDHENMFWYRQDPGLGLRLIYFSYDVKMKEKGDIPEGYSVSREKKERFSLILESASTNQTSMYLCASSLVGDQPQHFGDGTRLSIL.

This CDR3 reads CASSLAFGTGYTF. The DNA for the CDR3 is TGCGCCAGCAGCTTGGCCTTTGGGACTGGCTACACCTTC. The V call is TRBV5-1, the J call TRBJ1-2; weak D call: TRBD1 (5 bases). Per the germline V gene, CDR1 is SGHRS and CDR2 is YFSETQ. V was pared by 0 bases and J by 7 bases, with 10 bases between. CDR3 length: 13 residues.

There are many counts of this clone. CDR3 sequence reads: CASSPEETQYF. CDR3 nucleotides: TGTGCCAGTAGTCCCGAAGAGACCCAGTACTTC. The chain is built from TRBV19 and TRBJ2-5; the D is unclear. The germline V gene encodes CDR1 LNHDA and CDR2 SQIVND (reference sequence). The CDR3 extends over 11 amino acids. Trimming cost V 5 bases and J 3 bases, with 4 bases left between them. The full variable domain, completed using reference TRBV19 and TRBJ2-5, is DGGITQSPKYLFRKEGQNVTLSCEQNLNHDAMYWYRQDPGQGLRLIYYSQIVNDFQKGDIAEGYSVSREKKESFPLTVTSAQKNPTAFYLCASSPEETQYFGPGTRLLVL.

This clone has more than one count but fewer than ten. This chain joins TRBV9 and TRBJ1-2, with TRBD1 as a possible D gene (5 bases). Germline-derived CDR1 and CDR2 are SGDLS and YYNGEE. This CDR3 contains 15 residues. V shed 2 bases and J shed 6 bases, with 17 bases lying between them. Written as DNA, the CDR3 is TGTGCCAGCAGCGTCAGGGATGGAGCTGCAGATGGCTACACCTTC. It yields the protein CASSVRDGAADGYTF.

This clone was recorded many times. The V gene is TRBV19, the J gene TRBJ1-1, with 8 bases aligning to TRBD1. Germline loops: CDR1 LNHDA, CDR2 SQIVND (reference sequence). The V segment lost 3 bases and the J segment 1 base; nucleotides outside the gene matches: 7. CDR3 length: 16 residues. The CDR3 is CASSILTGTGNTEAFF. Written as DNA, the CDR3 is TGTGCCAGTAGTATCCTAACCGGGACAGGGAACACTGAAGCTTTCTTT.

The V and J genes are TRBV6-5 and TRBJ1-2; 10 bases map to TRBD1. Trimming cost V 10 bases and J 4 bases; bases outside gene matches: 6. CDR3 length: 13 residues. Germline V gives CDR1 MNHEY, CDR2 SVGAGI. This CDR3 is CAIRQGAAYGYTF. The DNA of the CDR3 is TGTGCCATCCGACAGGGGGCTGCCTATGGCTACACCTTC.

The rearrangement joins TRBV5-6 to TRBJ2-3; the D gene is possibly TRBD1 (5 bases). V shed 0 bases and J shed 2 bases, with 7 bases lying between them. Germline V gene lookup returns CDR1 SGHDT and CDR2 YYEEEE. This CDR3 comprises 14 residues. CDR3 protein: CASSLGGHTDTQYF. The CDR3 coding sequence is TGTGCCAGCAGCTTGGGGGGCCACACAGATACGCAGTATTTT.

The chain is built from TRBV7-6 and TRBJ1-1; 8 bases align to TRBD1. This CDR3 contains 17 residues. Germline V gives CDR1 SGHVS, CDR2 FNYEAQ. The junction had 6 bases not matched to a gene; V was cut back by 0 bases and J by 0 bases. The CDR3 bases are TGTGCCAGCAGCTTAGCCGGACAGGGACTTATGAACACTGAAGCTTTCTTT. Amino acid sequence: CASSLAGQGLMNTEAFF.

In its sample, this clone was seen once. The rearrangement joins TRBV7-8 to TRBJ2-7; 10 positions agree with TRBD1. The CDR3 totals 13 residues. J was trimmed by 6 bases and V by 1 base; bases with no gene match: 0. Germline-derived CDR1 and CDR2 are SGHVS and FQNEAQ. The CDR3, as DNA: TGTGCCAGCAGCTTAGGGACAGGGGGCGAGCAGTACTTC. Amino acids: CASSLGTGGEQYF.

This chain connects TRBV28 to TRBJ1-2; D gene uncertain. Germline CDR1 reads MDHEN; CDR2 reads SYDVKM. Between the trimmed V and J ends, which lost 5 bases and 8 bases, there was a span of 15 bases. The length of the CDR3 is 13 residues. CDR3 in DNA: TGTGCCAGCAGTCCCTATATCCTAGACGGCTACACCTTC. Translating it yields CASSPYILDGYTF.

This clone was observed many times. V gene TRBV7-3 combines with J gene TRBJ2-3, with no clear D. Germline V CDR1 and CDR2: SGHTA, FQGTGA. Trimming cost V 8 bases and J 6 bases, with 12 bases left between them. This CDR3 is built from 12 residues. CDR3 sequence (DNA): TGTGCCAGCTCGCCCGTTGGCGATACGCAGTATTTT. It is translated as CASSPVGDTQYF.

This clone was seen only once. This chain connects TRBV7-2 to TRBJ2-3; 12 nucleotides agree with TRBD2. V shed 5 bases, J shed 5 bases, and the junction held 2 bases outside the gene matches. In germline, CDR1 is SGHTA, CDR2 FQGNSA. The CDR3 is 14 amino acids. The CDR3, as DNA: TGTGCCAGCAGCACGGGACTAGCGGGAGATACGCAGTATTTT. Residues: CASSTGLAGDTQYF.

The CDR3 is CASSLTVISTDTQYF. The CDR3, as DNA: TGCGCCAGCAGCTTGACTGTGATTAGCACAGATACGCAGTATTTT. The chain carries TRBV5-1 and TRBJ2-3; no firm D call. The CDR3 runs to 15 residues. V was shortened by 1 base and J by 0 bases, with 9 bases between the two germline ends. The germline V gene has CDR1 SGHRS and CDR2 YFSETQ.

This clone was seen a handful of times. The CDR3 is CASSFMSVEYF. CDR3 sequence (DNA): TGTGCCAGCAGTTTTATGAGTGTGGAGTACTTC. This chain joins TRBV27 and TRBJ2-5; D not certain. The V and J ends lost 3 bases and 12 bases respectively, with 11 bases between them. The CDR3 has 11 residues. Per the germline V gene, CDR1 is MNHEY and CDR2 is SMNVEV (reference sequence).

V gene TRBV6-5 combines with J gene TRBJ2-7; 7 bases align to TRBD2. The germline CDR1 and CDR2 sequences are MNHEY and SVGAGI. V shed 7 bases, J shed 4 bases, and the junction held 13 bases outside the gene matches. The CDR3 is made up of 15 amino acids. The CDR3 DNA is TGTGCCAGCAACAACCGCCGGGACTATAAATACGAGCAGTACTTC. Protein: CASNNRRDYKYEQYF.

This chain connects TRBV5-1 to TRBJ1-1, with no clear D. The V and J ends lost 4 bases and 5 bases respectively, with 9 bases between them. Per germline, CDR1 SGHRS and CDR2 YFSETQ. This CDR3 has 12 residues. The DNA of the CDR3 is TGCGCCAGCAGCGGGTTGTGGACTGAAGCTTTCTTT. Translated, it gives CASSGLWTEAFF.

The chain couples TRBV6-5 to TRBJ1-4, with D possibly TRBD1 on 6 matching bases. The CDR3 length is 13 residues. The germline gives CDR1 MNHEY, CDR2 SVGAGI. V was clipped by 8 bases and J by 7 bases, with 14 bases between them. CDR3 nucleotide sequence: TGTGCCAGCCAGGGGAGTCGATTTGAAAAACTGTTTTTT. It codes for CASQGSRFEKLFF.

V gene TRBV5-1 combines with J gene TRBJ1-4; TRBD1 aligns across 11 bases. V lost 4 bases to trimming and J lost 3 bases; unmatched junction nucleotides: 8. Looked up from germline, CDR1 is SGHRS and CDR2 is YFSETQ. This CDR3 contains 17 residues. The CDR3 sequence is CASSRGQGAVANEKLFF. The CDR3 DNA is TGCGCCAGCAGCCGTGGACAGGGGGCGGTGGCTAATGAAAAACTGTTTTTT. Filled out from reference TRBV5-1 and TRBJ1-4, the complete variable domain reads KAGVTQTPRYLIKTRGQQVTLSCSPISGHRSVSWYQQTPGQGLQFLFEYFSETQRNKGNFPGRFSGRQFSNSRSEMNVSTLELGDSALYLCASSRGQGAVANEKLFFGSGTQLSVL.

The chain employs TRBV30 and TRBJ2-3; D not certain. Trimming left V 0 bases short and J 2 bases short, with 9 bases between. The CDR3 runs to 14 residues. Germline V lookup: CDR1 GTSNPN, CDR2 SVGIG (reference sequence). The CDR3 sequence is CAWSVLEYTDTQYF. Written as DNA, the CDR3 is TGTGCCTGGAGTGTATTAGAGTACACAGATACGCAGTATTTT.

This clone was picked up a small number of times. V gene TRBV28 combines with J gene TRBJ1-1; D is undetermined. The CDR3 length is 13 residues. Trimming stripped 1 base from V and 1 base from J, with 4 bases between. CDR1 and CDR2 (germline): MDHEN, SYDVKM. The CDR3 is CASSLLENTEAFF. DNA for the CDR3: TGTGCCAGCAGTTTATTGGAGAACACTGAAGCTTTCTTT.

V and J are TRBV2 and TRBJ1-6; D uncertain. Germline V gene data show CDR1 as SNHLY and CDR2 as FYNNEI. This CDR3 contains 14 residues. Trimming cost V 7 bases and J 5 bases, with 12 bases left between them. CDR3 protein: CASNPQFNNSPLHF. The CDR3 DNA reads as TGTGCCAGCAACCCTCAGTTTAATAATTCACCCCTCCACTTT.

The rearrangement links TRBV28 to TRBJ1-2; D is possibly TRBD1 (5 bases). The germline V gene has CDR1 MDHEN and CDR2 SYDVKM. The CDR3 length is 11 residues. V was shortened by 3 bases and J by 6 bases, with 5 bases between the two germline ends. CDR3 nucleotide sequence: TGTGCCAGCAGTTTGGGGCATGGCTACACCTTC. It yields the protein CASSLGHGYTF.

J is TRBJ1-6 and V is TRBV5-8; 11 bases match TRBD1. Germline CDR1 is SGHTS and CDR2 is YDEGEE. CDR3 length equals 14 residues. J lost 8 bases, V lost 8 bases, and 6 bases had no gene match. The CDR3 bases are TGTGCCAGTACGGACAGGGGGCATGATTCACCCCTCCACTTT. Protein product: CASTDRGHDSPLHF. Full variable domain (rest looked up from reference TRBV5-8 and TRBJ1-6): EAGVTQSPTHLIKTRGQQATLRCSPISGHTSVYWYQQALGLGLQFLLWYDEGEERNRGNFPPRFSGRQFPNYSSELNVNALELEDSALYLCASTDRGHDSPLHFGNGTRLTVT.

The chain has TRBV9 and TRBJ2-7; 9 bases agree with TRBD1. The CDR3 sequence is 17 residues long. Germline assignment: CDR1 SGDLS and CDR2 YYNGEE. With 3 bases clipped from V and 4 bases from J, the junction kept 14 bases outside the gene matches. This chain's CDR3 is CASSGYRSTGGRYEQYF. The DNA of the CDR3 is TGTGCCAGCAGCGGCTACCGCTCGACAGGGGGAAGGTACGAGCAGTACTTC.

The chain carries TRBV11-2 and TRBJ2-2, with D unclear. CDR3 size: 13 residues. CDR1 is SGHAT and CDR2 is FQNNGV in the germline V gene. Trimming removed 5 bases from V and 3 bases from J, with 7 bases in between. The CDR3 region is CASSPPYTGELFF. CDR3 bases: TGTGCCAGCAGCCCACCCTACACCGGGGAGCTGTTTTTT.